The 26 T cell receptor beta chains below were found in one sample sequenced in a study of T cells after yellow fever vaccination. TCRdb re-called the 5' RACE reads with MiXCR, one entry per CDR3 protein. The sample has roughly 180,000 distinct CDR3 sequences, roughly 6.4% seen once. The source material was CD4+ T cells sorted from PBMCs, sampled on the day of the first yellow fever vaccination. The receptor source for this set is a man between 18 and 35 years old who received the YFV17D yellow fever vaccine.

This clonotype has at least ten counts. The chain couples TRBV5-4 to TRBJ2-5; D remains ambiguous. Germline values: CDR1 SGHNT, CDR2 YYREEE (reference sequence). Trimming removed 0 bases from V and 0 bases from J, with 6 bases in between. The CDR3 length is 14 residues. In DNA form, the CDR3 reads TGTGCCAGCAGCTTGGACAGATACCAAGAGACCCAGTACTTC. Protein sequence: CASSLDRYQETQYF.

This clonotype showed up just a few times. The CDR3 DNA reads as TGTGCCAGCAGCTTCAACGCAAATCAGCCCCAGCATTTT. This codes for CASSFNANQPQHF. The chain uses TRBV7-3 and TRBJ1-5, with no clear D. Per germline, CDR1 SGHTA and CDR2 FQGTGA. Trimming left V 3 bases short and J 4 bases short, with 7 bases between. There are 13 residues in the CDR3.

The V and J genes are TRBV12-3 or TRBV12-4 and TRBJ2-7; the D gene could be TRBD1 or TRBD2 (5 bases each). Trimming took 6 bases from V and 0 from J, leaving 18 bases between them. The length of the CDR3 is 16 residues. In DNA form, the CDR3 reads TGTGCCAGCAGCTTTCACGGGACCCGGAGCTCCTACGAGCAGTACGTC. As protein: CASSFHGTRSSYEQYV.

In regard to this clonotype: This clone may be a read error of a much larger clone one base away. The rearrangement joins TRBV5-6 to TRBJ1-5, with D maybe TRBD1 (6 bases). CDR1 is SGHDT and CDR2 is YYEEEE in the germline V gene. V lost 4 bases and J 7 bases, leaving 15 bases between the germline ends. This CDR3 contains 14 residues. The chain's CDR3 is CASSVGAGTQPQHF. In DNA, the CDR3 is TGTGCCAGCAGCGTGGGGGCGGGGACGCAGCCCCAGCATTTT.

This clonotype has more than one count but fewer than ten. V and J are TRBV6-5 and TRBJ2-5, with 7 bases that match TRBD1. Germline CDR1 reads MNHEY; CDR2 reads SVGAGI. The CDR3 runs to 14 residues. The ends lost 2 bases at V and 5 bases at J; junction bases unmatched: 5. The CDR3 reads CASSYNRGGETQYF. CDR3 nucleotide sequence: TGTGCCAGCAGTTACAACAGGGGTGGGGAGACCCAGTACTTC.

This clonotype was counted only a few times. The chain carries TRBV12-3 or TRBV12-4 and TRBJ1-2, with D hard to call. The CDR3 spans 14 residues. V was shortened by 1 base and J by 4 bases, with 10 bases between the two germline ends. DNA of the CDR3: TGTGCCAGCAGTTTAGGTCGGGGTAGCTATGGCTACACCTTC. It yields the protein CASSLGRGSYGYTF.

This clonotype was seen a few times. V usage is TRBV6-1 and J usage is TRBJ1-5; a possible D gene is TRBD1 (5 bases). The V end was cut by 3 bases, the J end by 2 bases, with 8 bases between. Germline V gene lookup returns CDR1 MNHNS and CDR2 SASEGT. This CDR3 has 14 amino acids. The CDR3 region has the DNA TGTGCCAGCAGTGACAGGGTTGGCAATCAGCCCCAGCATTTT. Translating gives CASSDRVGNQPQHF.

This clonotype occurred many times. The chain has TRBV4-2 and TRBJ2-2, with unresolved D. The CDR3 runs to 15 residues. CDR1 and CDR2 (germline): LGHNA, YNFKEQ. Deletions cut 4 bases from V and 6 bases from J, with 15 bases between. The CDR3 coding sequence is TGTGCCAGCAGCCGAAGGGATACGGGCCCCGGGGAGCTGTTTTTT. As protein: CASSRRDTGPGELFF.

The chain employs TRBV9 and TRBJ1-6; D remains unclear. The CDR3 spans 15 residues. Germline V gives CDR1 SGDLS, CDR2 YYNGEE. V was cut by 1 base and J by 5 bases, with 10 bases left in between. The CDR3 loop is CASSVQGFDNSPLHF. Here the CDR3 DNA reads TGTGCCAGCAGCGTACAAGGGTTCGATAATTCACCCCTCCACTTT. The entire variable domain, with the rest obtained from reference TRBV9 and TRBJ1-6, is as follows: DSGVTQTPKHLITATGQRVTLRCSPRSGDLSVYWYQQSLDQGLQFLIQYYNGEERAKGNILERFSAQQFPDLHSELNLSSLELGDSALYFCASSVQGFDNSPLHFGNGTRLTVT.

This clonotype was observed a handful of times. The chain is built from TRBV3-1 and TRBJ2-3; D is unresolved. Germline assignment: CDR1 LGHDT and CDR2 YNNKEL (reference sequence). The CDR3 loop spans 13 amino acids. V lost 4 bases and J 6 bases, leaving 11 bases between the germline ends. In DNA form, the CDR3 reads TGTGCCAGCAGCCGAGATGAACGGGATACGCAGTATTTT. Amino acid sequence: CASSRDERDTQYF.

This clonotype was detected ten times or more. The CDR3 sequence: CASSYELAGVKLFF. CDR3 bases: TGTGCCAGCAGTTACGAACTAGCGGGGGTCAAACTGTTTTTT. The chain recombines TRBV6-5 with TRBJ2-2, with 11 bases identical to TRBD2. The CDR3 contains 14 residues. Germline CDR1 is MNHEY and CDR2 is SVGAGI. V was clipped by 2 bases and J by 14 bases; unmatched bases: 7.

Ten or more counts support this clonotype. This chain uses TRBV4-3 with TRBJ2-3, with D maybe TRBD2 (5 bases). Germline CDR1 is LGHNA and CDR2 is YSLEER. Trimming removed 1 base from V and 4 bases from J, with 9 bases in between. CDR3 length equals 14 residues. The CDR3 spells CASSQGRTADTQYF. CDR3 DNA sequence: TGCGCCAGCAGCCAAGGGAGGACCGCAGATACGCAGTATTTT.

This clonotype showed up many times. The chain carries TRBV4-1 and TRBJ2-7; tentatively, D is TRBD2 (5 bases). There are 13 residues in the CDR3. CDR1 MGHRA and CDR2 YSYEKL come from the germline V gene. Trimming pared 1 base from V and 7 bases from J, leaving 11 bases between. The CDR3 here is CASSQGQGGEQYV. CDR3 sequence (DNA): TGCGCCAGCAGCCAAGGTCAAGGAGGAGAGCAGTACGTC.

This clonotype was seen ten or more times. The CDR3 DNA is TGCAGTGCTAGAGTCGTCGGTCCCGGGGAGCTGTTTTTT. Translating gives CSARVVGPGELFF. The V and J genes are TRBV20-1 and TRBJ2-2; D gene uncertain. V was trimmed by 1 base and J by 6 bases, leaving 9 bases between them. The germline gives CDR1 DFQATT, CDR2 SNEGSKA (reference sequence). The CDR3 runs 13 residues.

J is TRBJ1-2 and V is TRBV12-3 or TRBV12-4; D unresolved. The CDR3 contains 14 residues. Trimming pared 3 bases from V and 3 bases from J, leaving 11 bases between. CDR3 in amino acids: CASSLWGVDYGYTF. CDR3 bases: TGTGCCAGCAGTTTGTGGGGAGTTGACTATGGCTACACCTTC.

At least ten counts were recorded for this clonotype. This rearrangement joins TRBV10-3 to TRBJ2-1, with 10 bases lining up with TRBD2. In germline, CDR1 is ENHRY, CDR2 SYGVKD. This CDR3 spans 14 amino acids. Unmatched junction bases numbered 9, after V lost 10 bases and J lost 6 bases. CDR3 sequence: CATEVSGGFNEQFF. CDR3 DNA sequence: TGTGCCACCGAGGTTAGCGGGGGGTTCAATGAGCAGTTCTTC.

This clonotype was recorded at least ten times. The chain uses TRBV5-6 and TRBJ1-4, with D possibly TRBD1 on 6 matching bases. This CDR3 has 14 residues. V lost 3 bases to trimming and J lost 5 bases, with 11 bases between them. Germline V lookup: CDR1 SGHDT, CDR2 YYEEEE. CDR3 residues: CASSSAQGNEKLFF. In DNA, the CDR3 is TGTGCCAGCAGCTCGGCTCAGGGGAATGAAAAACTGTTTTTT.

This clonotype was observed a handful of times. This chain links TRBV6-2 or TRBV6-3 with TRBJ2-1; tentative D call: TRBD2 (6 bases). V lost 2 bases and J lost 6, with 14 bases in between. Germline values: CDR1 MNHEY, CDR2 SVGEGT. The CDR3 runs to 15 residues. CDR3 nucleotide sequence: TGTGCCAGCAGTTACCGGACTACCCCGGGCAATGAGCAGTTCTTC. Encoded protein: CASSYRTTPGNEQFF.

The chain carries TRBV25-1 and TRBJ1-2, with TRBD1 matching 7 bases. The junction had 9 bases not matched to a gene; V was cut back by 6 bases and J by 8 bases. The CDR3 runs to 13 residues. CDR1 MGHDK and CDR2 SYGVNS come from the germline V gene. CDR3 loop: CASSLRTGGGYTF. CDR3 coding DNA: TGTGCCAGCAGCCTCAGGACAGGCGGGGGCTACACCTTC.

At least ten counts were recorded for this clonotype. The chain carries TRBV12-3 or TRBV12-4 and TRBJ1-2, with D tentatively TRBD1 (5 bases). V lost 6 bases and J 4 bases, leaving 15 bases between the germline ends. There are 14 residues in the CDR3. CDR3 nucleotide sequence: TGTGCCAGCAGCCTTCAGGGTTTACGCTATGGCTACACCTTC. This codes for CASSLQGLRYGYTF.

J is TRBJ1-3 and V is TRBV5-1; D unclear. CDR1 is SGHRS and CDR2 is YFSETQ in the germline V gene. The CDR3 loop spans 16 amino acids. The ends were cut back, 4 bases at V and 4 bases at J, with 18 bases in the middle. The CDR3 sequence: CASSPAGGGAGNTIYF. The CDR3 coding sequence is TGCGCCAGCAGCCCCGCGGGCGGAGGCGCCGGAAACACCATATATTTT.

This rearrangement joins TRBV7-2 to TRBJ1-4; 8 bases are shared with TRBD1. Trimming removed 8 bases from V and 7 bases from J; junction bases left unmatched: 15. The CDR3 extends over 16 amino acids. Germline assignment: CDR1 SGHTA and CDR2 FQGNSA. The CDR3 nucleotides are TGTGCCAGCTCCTTGGGGCCAGGGGGCAGGGGTGAAAAACTGTTTTTT. This gives the protein CASSLGPGGRGEKLFF.

The chain carries TRBV7-2 and TRBJ2-7; possible D gene TRBD1, 5 bases. The CDR3 is made up of 13 amino acids. Trimming took off 3 bases at V and 5 bases at J, with 11 bases between the two ends. CDR1 is SGHTA and CDR2 is FQGNSA in the germline V gene. The CDR3 DNA sequence: TGTGCCAGCAGCTTCCAAGACAGAAACGAGCAGTACTTC. This codes for CASSFQDRNEQYF.

This chain joins TRBV11-2 and TRBJ2-3, with a weak D call TRBD2 (7 bases). The CDR3 length is 15 residues. Germline V gene sequence: CDR1 SGHAT, CDR2 FQNNGV. V was shortened by 0 bases and J by 2 bases, with 9 bases between the two germline ends. The CDR3: CASSLDRGATDTQYF. The DNA for the CDR3 is TGTGCCAGCAGCTTAGATCGGGGGGCCACAGATACGCAGTATTTT.

This rearrangement joins TRBV7-2 to TRBJ1-2; 12 nucleotides line up with TRBD1. The ends lost 4 bases at V and 6 bases at J; junction bases unmatched: 6. CDR3 size: 15 residues. From germline, CDR1 is SGHTA and CDR2 FQGNSA. In DNA form, the CDR3 reads TGTGCCAGCAGCTACAGGGACAGGGGGCGGGATGGCTACACCTTC. As protein: CASSYRDRGRDGYTF.

This clonotype occurred a few times. This chain connects TRBV25-1 to TRBJ1-1; D is undetermined. The CDR3 spans 11 residues. Trimming removed 4 bases from V and 9 bases from J, with 9 bases in between. Germline lookup yields CDR1 MGHDK and CDR2 SYGVNS. The CDR3 reads CASSGARKAFF. The CDR3 coding sequence is TGTGCCAGCAGTGGGGCCCGGAAAGCTTTCTTT.